Below, 19 T cell receptor beta chains from the same sample are listed, as sequenced in a study of cytomegalovirus exposure and HLA in healthy donors. 60 Vbeta and 13 Jbeta primers were used in PCR. Data came from immunoSEQ multiplex PCR; TCRdb stores just in-frame clones and leaves some out. The sample lists 150,000 to 180,000 clones; roughly four fifths were seen once. The source material was PBMCs. These receptors all stem from a young man in good health and CMV-seronegative.

V and J are TRBV5-4 and TRBJ2-1; the match to TRBD2 covers 8 bases. This CDR3 comprises 15 residues. The germline V gene has CDR1 SGHNT and CDR2 YYREEE (reference sequence). Losses at the gene ends were 2 bases for V and 3 bases for J; bases not matched to a gene: 4. CDR3 coding DNA: TGTGCCAGCAGCTTCAGCGGGAGTTACTACAATGAGCAGTTCTTC. Amino acids: CASSFSGSYYNEQFF.

The chain combines TRBV6-6 with TRBJ1-1, with D unclear. The V end was cut by 11 bases, the J end by 3 bases, with 16 bases between. The CDR3 contains 13 residues. Germline values: CDR1 MNHNY, CDR2 SVGAGI (reference sequence). For the CDR3, the DNA is TGTGCCTCAAAAGGCGGGGAGTACACTGAAGCTTTCTTT. Its translation is CASKGGEYTEAFF.

This chain joins TRBV5-1 and TRBJ2-5; perhaps TRBD2 as D (6 bases). Matching the DNA end better, TRBJ2-7 makes the J call doubtful. This CDR3 is built from 18 residues. The germline V gene has CDR1 SGHRS and CDR2 YFSETQ. CDR3 nucleotide sequence: TGCGCCAGCAGCTTCGGTGCGACGACCGGGACTTATCTTTACGAGCAGTACTTC. This codes for CASSFGATTGTYLYEQYF.

This clone occurred a few times. V is TRBV4-3 and J is TRBJ2-7; 10 bases match TRBD2. The trim removed 1 base at V and 0 bases at J, leaving 0 bases unmatched. Looked up from germline, CDR1 is LGHNA and CDR2 is YSLEER. The CDR3 is 15 amino acids. The CDR3 DNA reads TGCGCCAGCAGCCAAGGACTAGCGGGCTCCTACGAGCAGTACTTC. The encoded protein is CASSQGLAGSYEQYF.

This clone was counted a few times. The CDR3: CASSLGTGPYNEQFF. The CDR3 bases are TGTGCCAGCAGTCTCGGGACAGGCCCCTACAATGAGCAGTTCTTC. The chain couples TRBV28 to TRBJ2-1, with TRBD1 matching over 8 bases. The J segment lost 2 bases and the V segment lost 5 bases, leaving 5 bases of the junction unmatched. The CDR3 contains 15 residues. Germline CDR1 MDHEN, CDR2 SYDVKM.

V gene TRBV11-2 combines with J gene TRBJ2-5; D possibly corresponds to TRBD2 (6 bases). Trimming shortened V by 1 base and J by 2 bases, and 11 bases separated the two germline ends. This CDR3 is built from 15 residues. CDR1 is SGHAT, CDR2 FQNNGV, per germline. DNA of the CDR3: TGTGCCAGCAGCTTAGGCGGGACCCAGCAAGAGACCCAGTACTTC. Encoded protein: CASSLGGTQQETQYF.

This chain connects TRBV7-2 to TRBJ2-7; 9 bases are shared with TRBD2. The CDR3 runs to 15 residues. Germline V gene sequence: CDR1 SGHTA, CDR2 FQGNSA. J was trimmed by 1 base and V by 1 base; bases with no gene match: 2. The CDR3 bases are TGTGCCAGCAGCTTAGAGGCGGGAGGGTCCTACGAGCAGTACTTC. Residues: CASSLEAGGSYEQYF.

This clone occurred a few times. The chain has TRBV7-8 and TRBJ2-2; 8 bases match TRBD1. With 8 bases clipped from V and 0 bases from J, the junction kept 2 bases outside the gene matches. The CDR3 has 14 residues. CDR1 is SGHVS, CDR2 FQNEAQ, per germline. The CDR3 region is CASAGGPNTGELFF. In nucleotides, the CDR3 is TGTGCCAGCGCAGGGGGCCCGAACACCGGGGAGCTGTTTTTT.

In this sample, this clone turned up a few times. V is TRBV4-3 and J is TRBJ2-2; D is perhaps TRBD1 (6 bases). Deletions cut 0 bases from V and 1 base from J, with 12 bases between. CDR3 length: 17 amino acids. CDR1 is LGHNA and CDR2 is YSLEER in the germline V gene. CDR3 region: CASSQEVGTQNTGELFF. In DNA form, the CDR3 reads TGCGCCAGCAGCCAAGAAGTTGGGACACAGAACACCGGGGAGCTGTTTTTT.

CDR3 amino acids: CASSLPTGIYGYTF. The CDR3 DNA sequence: TGTGCCAGCAGTTTACCCACAGGGATCTATGGCTACACCTTC. The V gene is TRBV28, the J gene TRBJ1-2; D possibly corresponds to TRBD1 (6 bases). The V gene lost 2 bases and the J gene lost 4 bases, with 11 bases spanning the gap. The CDR3 loop spans 14 amino acids. CDR1 is MDHEN and CDR2 is SYDVKM in the germline V gene.

V and J are TRBV18 and TRBJ2-6; 8 positions match TRBD1. Germline trimming cut 3 bases from V and 0 bases from J; bases unmatched to any gene: 10. Germline V lookup: CDR1 KGHSH, CDR2 LQKENI. The CDR3 is 19 amino acids. DNA of the CDR3: TGTGCCAGCTCACCCGCGCGGACAGGGACTTCCTCTGGGGCCAACGTCCTGACTTTC. Amino acids: CASSPARTGTSSGANVLTF.

The chain carries TRBV18 and TRBJ1-2; 7 positions match TRBD1. Germline loops: CDR1 KGHSH, CDR2 LQKENI. The CDR3 extends over 13 amino acids. With V trimmed by 6 bases and J by 6 bases, 7 bases remained unmatched. For the CDR3, the DNA is TGTGCCAGCTCCCTTGACAGGGTTGATGGCTACACCTTC. It encodes CASSLDRVDGYTF.

This clone was detected once. This chain joins TRBV7-8 and TRBJ2-3; D remains unclear. This CDR3 region has 15 residues. The V gene's germline CDR1 is SGHVS and CDR2 FQNEAQ. V was cut by 5 bases and J by 1 base, with 13 bases left in between. CDR3 nucleotides: TGTGCCAGCAGCCCTAGATTGAAGGGCACAGATACGCAGTATTTT. Protein: CASSPRLKGTDTQYF.

This clone was counted between two and nine times. V usage is TRBV6-6 and J usage is TRBJ1-2, with no clear D. Trimming pared 4 bases from V and 3 bases from J, leaving 9 bases between. Germline V CDR1 and CDR2: MNHNY, SVGAGI (reference sequence). The CDR3 sequence is 13 residues long. CDR3 sequence reads: CASSSLADYGYTF. In DNA form, the CDR3 reads TGTGCCAGCAGTTCCCTAGCAGACTATGGCTACACCTTC.

This clone was detected only once. The chain joins TRBV19 to TRBJ1-5; tentatively, D is TRBD1 (6 bases). Trimming cost V 9 bases and J 4 bases, with 16 bases left between them. The germline gives CDR1 LNHDA, CDR2 SQIVND (reference sequence). CDR3 length equals 14 residues. The CDR3 coding sequence is TGTGCCAGCCTCACCAGGGGCCCGAATCAGCCCCAGCATTTT. Translated: CASLTRGPNQPQHF.

The chain joins TRBV7-2 to TRBJ2-7, with TRBD1 as a possible D gene (5 bases). Germline lookup yields CDR1 SGHTA and CDR2 FQGNSA. Trimming removed 2 bases at V and 0 bases at J, with 14 bases between. This CDR3 contains 16 residues. The CDR3 is CASSLSPADSSYEQYF. The CDR3 DNA is TGTGCCAGCAGCTTAAGCCCCGCAGACAGCTCCTACGAGCAGTACTTC. Variable domain in full (rest from reference TRBV7-2 and TRBJ2-7): GAGVSQSPSNKVTEKGKDVELRCDPISGHTALYWYRQSLGQGLEFLIYFQGNSAPDKSGLPSDRFSAERTGGSVSTLTIQRTQQEDSAVYLCASSLSPADSSYEQYFGPGTRLTVT.

V is TRBV6-5 and J is TRBJ2-1, with a possible D match to TRBD2 (6 bases). The germline CDR1 and CDR2 sequences are MNHEY and SVGAGI. This CDR3 has 13 residues. V was pared by 9 bases and J by 0 bases, with 9 bases between. The DNA of the CDR3 is TGTGCCAGACGGGGGAGCTCCTACAATGAGCAGTTCTTC. Translating gives CARRGSSYNEQFF.

This chain joins TRBV7-2 and TRBJ2-3; 9 bases line up with TRBD2. The germline gives CDR1 SGHTA, CDR2 FQGNSA. Trimming removed 4 bases from V and 1 base from J; junction bases left unmatched: 9. The CDR3 is 17 amino acids. The CDR3 loop reads CASSSRGGLAGTDTQYF. The CDR3 region has the DNA TGTGCCAGCAGCTCGCGGGGGGGACTAGCAGGCACAGATACGCAGTATTTT. The full variable domain, its missing parts supplied by reference TRBV7-2 and TRBJ2-3, is GAGVSQSPSNKVTEKGKDVELRCDPISGHTALYWYRQSLGQGLEFLIYFQGNSAPDKSGLPSDRFSAERTGGSVSTLTIQRTQQEDSAVYLCASSSRGGLAGTDTQYFGPGTRLTVL.

The chain couples TRBV6-7 to TRBJ2-2, with D unresolved. TRBV6-7 is sorted into the ORF group, with uncertain function. Trimming shortened V by 8 bases and J by 0 bases, and 13 bases separated the two germline ends. The CDR3 contains 15 residues. CDR3: CASPSIASNTGELFF. The CDR3 DNA reads TGTGCCAGCCCATCCATAGCTTCGAACACCGGGGAGCTGTTTTTT.